These T cell receptor beta chains were read from a single sample in a study of T cell responses to AZD1222 COVID-19 vaccine. TCRdb's table, derived via immunoSEQ multiplex PCR, lists solely in-frame clones and lacks some. The data hold some 180,000 clones, with approximately 88% observed a single time. Sample: peripheral blood, taken 28 days after the second AZD1222 dose. The receptors shown here come from an adult who received the AZD1222 COVID-19 vaccine. CDR3s include the opening cysteine and the closing phenylalanine or tryptophan. Fields, in order: clone size, J gene, D gene, CDR3 length, V gene, CDR3 protein, CDR3 DNA. The D gene is left open where the match is weak. Size values are once, few and many counts, or a class for expanded clones, and some rows have none.

size: .
J: TRBJ2-7
D: .
length: 13
V: TRBV29-1
CDR3: CSALVQFSYEQYF
DNA: TGCAGCGCTCTAGTACAGTTCTCCTACGAGCAGTACTTC

size: .
J: TRBJ1-6
D: .
length: 14
V: TRBV5-1
CDR3: CASRPRDTNSPLHF
DNA: TGCGCCAGCAGGCCCCGAGACACCAATTCACCCCTCCACTTT

size: .
J: TRBJ1-2
D: .
length: 13
V: TRBV19
CDR3: CASSIGSSYGYTF
DNA: TGTGCCAGTAGTATAGGGTCCTCGTATGGCTACACCTTC

size: .
J: TRBJ2-3
D: .
length: 11
V: TRBV20-1
CDR3: CSASSGNTQYF
DNA: TGCAGTGCTAGTAGTGGTAATACGCAGTATTTT

size: once
J: TRBJ2-5
D: TRBD2
length: 16
V: TRBV7-9
CDR3: CASSSNPGLAGETQYF
DNA: TGTGCCAGCAGTTCTAACCCGGGACTAGCGGGAGAGACCCAGTACTTC

size: .
J: TRBJ1-1
D: TRBD1
length: 15
V: TRBV11-2
CDR3: CASSLVQGARTEAFF
DNA: TGTGCCAGCAGCTTAGTGCAGGGGGCGCGGACTGAAGCTTTCTTT

size: .
J: TRBJ1-2
D: .
length: 13
V: TRBV21-1
CDR3: CASSTVTNYGYTF
DNA: TGTGCCAGCAGCACTGTGACTAACTATGGCTACACCTTC

size: .
J: TRBJ1-1
D: .
length: 15
V: TRBV7-9
CDR3: CASSIKAWENTEAFF
DNA: TGTGCCAGCAGCATTAAGGCGTGGGAGAACACTGAAGCTTTCTTT

size: .
J: TRBJ1-4
D: .
length: 11
V: TRBV4-1
CDR3: CASYGGEKLFF
DNA: TGCGCCAGCTACGGCGGGGAAAAACTGTTTTTT

size: .
J: TRBJ2-5
D: .
length: 14
V: TRBV3-1/TRBV3-2
CDR3: CASSQDAGVQTQYF
DNA: TGTGCCAGCAGCCAAGACGCAGGGGTCCAGACCCAGTACTTC

size: .
J: TRBJ2-1
D: .
length: 15
V: TRBV2
CDR3: CASSVFRSGDNEQFF
DNA: TGTGCCAGCAGTGTTTTTAGGTCGGGGGACAATGAGCAGTTCTTC

size: .
J: TRBJ2-7
D: TRBD1
length: 14
V: TRBV10-3
CDR3: CAINTVGQTHEQYF
DNA: TGTGCCATCAATACCGTGGGACAGACCCACGAGCAGTACTTC

size: .
J: TRBJ2-7
D: TRBD2
length: 14
V: TRBV6-5
CDR3: CASSYGLAGYEQYF
DNA: TGTGCCAGCAGTTACGGACTAGCGGGCTACGAGCAGTACTTC

size: .
J: TRBJ2-3
D: TRBD2
length: 17
V: TRBV4-1
CDR3: CASSQSRTSGGWDTQYF
DNA: TGCGCCAGCAGCCAGTCGAGGACTAGCGGGGGGTGGGATACGCAGTATTTT

size: .
J: TRBJ2-1
D: .
length: 12
V: TRBV2
CDR3: CASSVWGYEQFF
DNA: TGTGCCAGCAGCGTATGGGGTTATGAGCAGTTCTTC

size: .
J: TRBJ2-7
D: .
length: 14
V: TRBV7-2
CDR3: CASSPTTLNYEQYF
DNA: TGTGCCAGCAGCCCTACGACTCTTAACTACGAGCAGTACTTC

size: .
J: TRBJ1-2
D: TRBD1
length: 14
V: TRBV6-5
CDR3: CASTVTGANYGYTF
DNA: TGTGCCAGCACGGTCACAGGGGCTAACTATGGCTACACCTTC

size: .
J: TRBJ2-7
D: TRBD1
length: 14
V: TRBV5-6
CDR3: CASSIDRGLAEQYF
DNA: TGTGCCAGCAGCATAGACAGGGGGCTGGCCGAGCAGTACTTC

size: once
J: TRBJ2-5
D: TRBD1
length: 15
V: TRBV5-1
CDR3: CASSQRQGTQETQYF
DNA: TGCGCCAGCAGCCAGAGACAGGGCACCCAAGAGACCCAGTACTTC

size: .
J: TRBJ1-4
D: .
length: 13
V: TRBV19
CDR3: CASSIGGGEKLFF
DNA: TGTGCCAGTAGTATCGGGGGGGGTGAAAAACTGTTTTTT

size: .
J: TRBJ2-7
D: TRBD1
length: 15
V: TRBV5-6
CDR3: CASSTIGQGMYEQYF
DNA: TGTGCCAGCAGCACTATCGGACAGGGGATGTACGAGCAGTACTTC

size: .
J: TRBJ1-1
D: .
length: 12
V: TRBV3-1/TRBV3-2
CDR3: CASSQGAGKAFF
DNA: TGTGCCAGCAGCCAAGGGGCTGGGAAAGCTTTCTTT

size: .
J: TRBJ1-2
D: .
length: 14
V: TRBV18
CDR3: CASSPGRPNYGYTF
DNA: TGTGCCAGCTCACCGGGACGGCCAAACTATGGCTACACCTTC

size: .
J: TRBJ2-6
D: TRBD2
length: 15
V: TRBV5-5
CDR3: CASSRGDSGANVLTF
DNA: TGTGCCAGCAGCCGGGGGGACTCTGGGGCCAACGTCCTGACTTTC

size: .
J: TRBJ2-7
D: TRBD1
length: 18
V: TRBV5-1
CDR3: CARRGYPIEGDRGDEQYF
DNA: TGCGCCAGGCGGGGGTACCCGATCGAGGGGGACAGGGGCGACGAGCAGTACTTC

size: .
J: TRBJ2-7
D: .
length: 13
V: TRBV18
CDR3: CASSPPSEPKQYF
DNA: TGTGCCAGCTCACCTCCCTCCGAACCGAAGCAGTACTTC

size: .
J: TRBJ1-2
D: .
length: 11
V: TRBV29-1
CDR3: CSVGVGSGYTF
DNA: TGCAGCGTTGGGGTGGGCAGTGGCTACACCTTC

size: once
J: TRBJ2-7
D: TRBD1
length: 14
V: TRBV25-1
CDR3: CASSDGQVAYEQYF
DNA: TGTGCCAGCAGTGACGGACAGGTTGCCTACGAGCAGTACTTC

size: once
J: TRBJ2-1
D: TRBD2
length: 17
V: TRBV7-8
CDR3: CASSSIPSGGAYNEQFF
DNA: TGTGCCAGCAGTTCTATCCCTAGCGGGGGGGCCTACAATGAGCAGTTCTTC

size: .
J: TRBJ2-1
D: .
length: 15
V: TRBV18
CDR3: CASSPWAGASDEQFF
DNA: TGTGCCAGCTCACCATGGGCAGGGGCCAGCGATGAGCAGTTCTTC

size: once
J: TRBJ2-5
D: .
length: 13
V: TRBV9
CDR3: CASSPRGQETQYF
DNA: TGTGCCAGCAGCCCCCGGGGGCAAGAGACCCAGTACTTC

size: .
J: TRBJ2-7
D: .
length: 12
V: TRBV19
CDR3: CASSTSSYEQYF
DNA: TGTGCCAGTAGTACCTCTTCCTACGAGCAGTACTTC

size: .
J: TRBJ2-1
D: .
length: 17
V: TRBV5-1
CDR3: CASSPRDRGGYYNEQFF
DNA: TGCGCCAGCAGCCCTCGGGATCGTGGAGGGTACTACAATGAGCAGTTCTTC

size: .
J: TRBJ1-5
D: .
length: 12
V: TRBV24-1
CDR3: CATSDRLGPQHF
DNA: TGTGCCACCAGTGACCGCCTTGGGCCCCAGCATTTT

size: .
J: TRBJ2-3
D: .
length: 11
V: TRBV20-1
CDR3: CSAEEGDTQYF
DNA: TGCAGTGCTGAAGAGGGGGATACGCAGTATTTT

size: .
J: TRBJ2-1
D: .
length: 16
V: TRBV9
CDR3: CASSAGGPQTYNEQFF
DNA: TGTGCCAGCAGCGCCGGGGGGCCCCAAACCTACAATGAGCAGTTCTTC

size: .
J: TRBJ1-4
D: TRBD1
length: 16
V: TRBV25-1
CDR3: CASDFGRGRTNEKLFF
DNA: TGTGCCAGCGATTTTGGGAGGGGGCGAACTAATGAAAAACTGTTTTTT